This is a list of T cell receptor beta chains from one sample in a study of T cell changes during pregnancy in multiple sclerosis. TCRdb's table, derived via immunoSEQ multiplex PCR, lists solely in-frame clones and lacks some. Of about 76,000 clones listed, around 93% are singletons. The sample consisted of peripheral blood, taken in the second trimester of pregnancy. The receptors here all came from a female donor with multiple sclerosis, enrolled in a pregnancy study. Each CDR3 is given with its conserved first and last residue. Fields, in order: V gene, D gene, clone size, J gene, CDR3 DNA, CDR3 protein. D genes are given only for firm matches. Clone size is not always given. Where it is, it says once, few, many or a class for expanded clones.

V gene: TRBV28
D gene: NA
clone size: NA
J gene: TRBJ1-6
CDR3 DNA: TGTGCCAGCAGGGGGGGGAGCTCCTATAATTCACCCCTCCACTTT
CDR3 protein: CASRGGSSYNSPLHF

V gene: TRBV18
D gene: NA
clone size: NA
J gene: TRBJ1-3
CDR3 DNA: TGTGCCAGCTCACCAGGCAGCTCTGGAAACACCATATATTTT
CDR3 protein: CASSPGSSGNTIYF

V gene: TRBV19
D gene: TRBD2
clone size: once
J gene: TRBJ2-5
CDR3 DNA: TGTGCCAGTAGTATTGGCGGGGGTTACCAAGAGACCCAGTACTTC
CDR3 protein: CASSIGGGYQETQYF

V gene: TRBV19
D gene: NA
clone size: once
J gene: TRBJ1-2
CDR3 DNA: TGTGCCAGTAGTGGGGACTCTGGGTATGGCTACACCTTC
CDR3 protein: CASSGDSGYGYTF

V gene: TRBV6-5
D gene: NA
clone size: NA
J gene: TRBJ1-1
CDR3 DNA: TGTGCCAGCAGTTATAGTCCAGGGCTGAACACTGAAGCTTTCTTT
CDR3 protein: CASSYSPGLNTEAFF

V gene: TRBV5-6
D gene: TRBD2
clone size: NA
J gene: TRBJ2-3
CDR3 DNA: TGTGCCAGCAGCCCGGGCGGGGGACCCACAGATACGCAGTATTTT
CDR3 protein: CASSPGGGPTDTQYF

V gene: TRBV5-5
D gene: TRBD2
clone size: NA
J gene: TRBJ2-1
CDR3 DNA: TGTGCCAGCAGCCCCACTGCTAGCGGATACAATGAGCAGTTCTTC
CDR3 protein: CASSPTASGYNEQFF

V gene: TRBV7-8
D gene: TRBD2
clone size: NA
J gene: TRBJ2-5
CDR3 DNA: TGTGCCAGCAGCTTAGGGCGGGGGGGTGGCCAGTACTTC
CDR3 protein: CASSLGRGGGQYF

V gene: TRBV7-9
D gene: NA
clone size: once
J gene: TRBJ1-2
CDR3 DNA: TGTGCCAGCAGCTTAGGAGGGGGTCGTGGCTACACCTTC
CDR3 protein: CASSLGGGRGYTF

V gene: TRBV27
D gene: NA
clone size: NA
J gene: TRBJ2-7
CDR3 DNA: TGTGCCAGCAGTCCCACCCCCAGGGGCGCTGAGGAGCAGTACTTC
CDR3 protein: CASSPTPRGAEEQYF

V gene: TRBV27
D gene: NA
clone size: NA
J gene: TRBJ2-7
CDR3 DNA: TGTGCCAGCAGTCCTTGGGCGACCAGCTCCTACGAGCAGTACTTC
CDR3 protein: CASSPWATSSYEQYF

V gene: TRBV6-5
D gene: TRBD1
clone size: once
J gene: TRBJ1-2
CDR3 DNA: TGTGCCAGCAGGTTAAAAACCGGGACAGGGGACACCTTC
CDR3 protein: CASRLKTGTGDTF

V gene: TRBV19
D gene: TRBD1
clone size: NA
J gene: TRBJ1-1
CDR3 DNA: TGTGCCAGTAGTATAGGACAGGGGAAATTGTTCACTGAAGCTTTCTTT
CDR3 protein: CASSIGQGKLFTEAFF

V gene: TRBV2
D gene: NA
clone size: NA
J gene: TRBJ2-5
CDR3 DNA: TGTGCCAGCAGTTACTCGGGGGGCGGAGAGACCCAGTACTTC
CDR3 protein: CASSYSGGGETQYF

V gene: TRBV6-6
D gene: NA
clone size: once
J gene: TRBJ1-2
CDR3 DNA: TGTGCCAGCAGTCCGCGGGGGCAGGCTAACTATGGCTACACCTTC
CDR3 protein: CASSPRGQANYGYTF

V gene: TRBV2
D gene: TRBD2
clone size: once
J gene: TRBJ2-1
CDR3 DNA: TGTGCCAGCAGTGTTTTGCCTAGCGGCTATGAGCAGTTCTTC
CDR3 protein: CASSVLPSGYEQFF

V gene: TRBV5-1
D gene: TRBD1
clone size: NA
J gene: TRBJ1-2
CDR3 DNA: TGCGCCAGCAGCTTTGGACAGGGGTGGTCCTATGGCTACACCTTC
CDR3 protein: CASSFGQGWSYGYTF

V gene: TRBV4-1
D gene: NA
clone size: once
J gene: TRBJ2-2
CDR3 DNA: TGCGCCAGCAGCCCAAACCAGAATCCCACCGGGGAGCTGTTTTTT
CDR3 protein: CASSPNQNPTGELFF

V gene: TRBV15
D gene: NA
clone size: NA
J gene: TRBJ2-5
CDR3 DNA: TGTGCCACCAGCAGCCCCCTCGGGGAGACCCAGTACTTC
CDR3 protein: CATSSPLGETQYF

V gene: TRBV2
D gene: TRBD1
clone size: NA
J gene: TRBJ1-1
CDR3 DNA: TGTGCCGGAACGGGGACAGGATCCGGGTTGGACACTGAAGCTTTCTTT
CDR3 protein: CAGTGTGSGLDTEAFF

V gene: TRBV4-2
D gene: TRBD1
clone size: NA
J gene: TRBJ1-4
CDR3 DNA: TGTGCCAGCAGCCCGGGACAGGGGGAAGAAAAACTGTTTTTT
CDR3 protein: CASSPGQGEEKLFF

V gene: TRBV5-4
D gene: NA
clone size: NA
J gene: TRBJ2-7
CDR3 DNA: TGTGCCAGCAGCTTTGGGGCCCTCGAGCAGTACTTC
CDR3 protein: CASSFGALEQYF

V gene: TRBV9
D gene: NA
clone size: NA
J gene: TRBJ2-2
CDR3 DNA: TGTGCCAGCAGCGCACTAGTGAGGACCGGGACAAACACCGGGGAGCTGTTTTTT
CDR3 protein: CASSALVRTGTNTGELFF

V gene: TRBV9
D gene: NA
clone size: NA
J gene: TRBJ1-1
CDR3 DNA: TGTGCCAGCAGCGCCCTACAGAGTTCCATGAACACTGAAGCTTTCTTT
CDR3 protein: CASSALQSSMNTEAFF

V gene: TRBV7-6
D gene: TRBD2
clone size: NA
J gene: TRBJ2-1
CDR3 DNA: TGTGCCAGCAGCTCGGCTAGCGGGGGGCGGGGTGAGCAGTTCTTC
CDR3 protein: CASSSASGGRGEQFF

V gene: TRBV10-3
D gene: TRBD1
clone size: NA
J gene: TRBJ1-5
CDR3 DNA: TGTGCCATCAGTCCCCAGGGGGAAGGCAATCAGCCCCAGCATTTT
CDR3 protein: CAISPQGEGNQPQHF

V gene: TRBV6-5
D gene: TRBD1
clone size: NA
J gene: TRBJ1-1
CDR3 DNA: TGTGCCAGCAGAACTGCCAGGGGGCGTGTGGCTGAAGCTTTCTTT
CDR3 protein: CASRTARGRVAEAFF

V gene: TRBV5-1
D gene: TRBD1
clone size: NA
J gene: TRBJ2-2
CDR3 DNA: TGCGCCAGCAGCGGCACAGGACAGGGTGGAGCCGGGGAGCTGTTTTTT
CDR3 protein: CASSGTGQGGAGELFF

V gene: TRBV5-6
D gene: NA
clone size: NA
J gene: TRBJ1-1
CDR3 DNA: TGTGCCAGCAGCGATACAGGATCGACCACTGAAGCTTTCTTT
CDR3 protein: CASSDTGSTTEAFF

V gene: TRBV19
D gene: NA
clone size: NA
J gene: TRBJ2-5
CDR3 DNA: TGTGCCAGTAGTGTAAACAGGGACCAAGAGACCCAGTACTTC
CDR3 protein: CASSVNRDQETQYF

V gene: TRBV7-7
D gene: NA
clone size: NA
J gene: TRBJ2-6
CDR3 DNA: TGTGCTAGCAGCCCCAGGTTCTCTGGGGCCAACGTCCTGACTTTC
CDR3 protein: CASSPRFSGANVLTF

V gene: TRBV9
D gene: TRBD1
clone size: few
J gene: TRBJ2-7
CDR3 DNA: TGTGCCAGCAGCTCGGGGACAGGGGGCTCCTACGAGCAGTACTTC
CDR3 protein: CASSSGTGGSYEQYF

V gene: TRBV7-9
D gene: NA
clone size: NA
J gene: TRBJ2-2
CDR3 DNA: TGTGCCAGCAGCTCGCAGGGAACCGGGGAGCTGTTTTTT
CDR3 protein: CASSSQGTGELFF

V gene: TRBV18
D gene: TRBD1
clone size: few
J gene: TRBJ1-5
CDR3 DNA: TGTGCCAGCTCACAGACAGGGGGTGGCAATCAGCCCCAGCATTTT
CDR3 protein: CASSQTGGGNQPQHF

V gene: TRBV4-1
D gene: TRBD1
clone size: once
J gene: TRBJ2-5
CDR3 DNA: TGCGCCAGCAGCCAGCCGGGACAGGGTAAAGGGACCCAGTACTTC
CDR3 protein: CASSQPGQGKGTQYF

V gene: TRBV6-6
D gene: NA
clone size: NA
J gene: TRBJ1-5
CDR3 DNA: TGTGCCAGCACCGCGGGGGGTATCAATCAGCCCCAGCATTTT
CDR3 protein: CASTAGGINQPQHF

V gene: TRBV2
D gene: NA
clone size: NA
J gene: TRBJ2-5
CDR3 DNA: TGTGCCAGCACCCCGACTAGTTACCTGTACTTC
CDR3 protein: CASTPTSYLYF

V gene: TRBV10-3
D gene: NA
clone size: NA
J gene: TRBJ1-3
CDR3 DNA: TGTGCCATCAGTGAGTGGGGGACTAGTGGAAACACCATATATTTT
CDR3 protein: CAISEWGTSGNTIYF

V gene: TRBV5-6
D gene: NA
clone size: NA
J gene: TRBJ2-1
CDR3 DNA: TGTGCCAGCAGCTTGGCAGGGTTTACCTACAATGAGCAGTTCTTC
CDR3 protein: CASSLAGFTYNEQFF

V gene: TRBV7-9
D gene: TRBD1
clone size: NA
J gene: TRBJ1-1
CDR3 DNA: TGTGCCAGCAGCTTAGAAGGGGGCGCGAACACTGAAGCTTTCTTT
CDR3 protein: CASSLEGGANTEAFF

V gene: TRBV5-6
D gene: NA
clone size: NA
J gene: TRBJ2-1
CDR3 DNA: TGTGCCAGCAGCTTGAGGCGGGGCTACTACAATGAGCAGTTCTTC
CDR3 protein: CASSLRRGYYNEQFF

V gene: TRBV6-5
D gene: NA
clone size: NA
J gene: TRBJ1-4
CDR3 DNA: TGTGCCAGCAGTAGCGGGTGGGAGAAACTGTTTTTT
CDR3 protein: CASSSGWEKLFF

V gene: TRBV7-8
D gene: NA
clone size: NA
J gene: TRBJ1-2
CDR3 DNA: TGTGCCAGCAGCTTAAGGGGTAACTATGGCTACACCTTC
CDR3 protein: CASSLRGNYGYTF

V gene: TRBV19
D gene: NA
clone size: NA
J gene: TRBJ1-5
CDR3 DNA: TGTGCCAGTAGTATGCAGGGCGGTCAGCCCCAGCATTTT
CDR3 protein: CASSMQGGQPQHF

V gene: TRBV14
D gene: TRBD1
clone size: NA
J gene: TRBJ1-4
CDR3 DNA: TGTGCCAGCAGCCAAAAGTGGTCCGTGCAGGGGGGTGAAAAACTGTTTTTT
CDR3 protein: CASSQKWSVQGGEKLFF

V gene: TRBV11-2
D gene: NA
clone size: NA
J gene: TRBJ2-7
CDR3 DNA: TGTGCCAGCAGCTTAGGTCAGGGGTCCGAGCAGTACTTC
CDR3 protein: CASSLGQGSEQYF

V gene: TRBV10-2
D gene: TRBD2
clone size: NA
J gene: TRBJ2-5
CDR3 DNA: TGCGCCAGCAGTGATGGCGGGGGGGCCCTTGAGACCCAGTACTTC
CDR3 protein: CASSDGGGALETQYF

V gene: TRBV29-1
D gene: TRBD1
clone size: once
J gene: TRBJ2-7
CDR3 DNA: TGCAGCGTTGAGGGGACAGGGGGCAACGAGCAGTACTTC
CDR3 protein: CSVEGTGGNEQYF

V gene: TRBV7-9
D gene: NA
clone size: NA
J gene: TRBJ2-7
CDR3 DNA: TGTGCCAGCAGCTTAGTAGCGTCCTACGAGCAGTACTTC
CDR3 protein: CASSLVASYEQYF

V gene: TRBV25-1
D gene: NA
clone size: NA
J gene: TRBJ2-7
CDR3 DNA: TGTGCCAGCAGTAACACCAATTTCTACGAGCAGTACTTC
CDR3 protein: CASSNTNFYEQYF

V gene: TRBV18
D gene: TRBD1
clone size: once
J gene: TRBJ2-7
CDR3 DNA: TGTGCCAGCTCACCACCCGGACAGGGGGCGAGGGAGCAGTACTTC
CDR3 protein: CASSPPGQGAREQYF

V gene: TRBV7-9
D gene: NA
clone size: NA
J gene: TRBJ2-1
CDR3 DNA: TGTGCCAGCCTAGGACAGAGCTCCTACAATGAGCAGTTCTTC
CDR3 protein: CASLGQSSYNEQFF

V gene: TRBV9
D gene: TRBD1
clone size: NA
J gene: TRBJ1-3
CDR3 DNA: TGTGCCAGCAGCCGGGGACAGGACTCTGGAAACACCATATATTTT
CDR3 protein: CASSRGQDSGNTIYF

V gene: TRBV5-4
D gene: TRBD2
clone size: NA
J gene: TRBJ2-5
CDR3 DNA: TGTGCCAGCAGCTTGGCGGCGGGGGGAAAAGAGACCCAGTACTTC
CDR3 protein: CASSLAAGGKETQYF

V gene: TRBV7-9
D gene: TRBD1
clone size: few
J gene: TRBJ2-2
CDR3 DNA: TGTGCCGTACAGGGGGCCTCCGGGGAGCTGTTTTTT
CDR3 protein: CAVQGASGELFF

V gene: TRBV18
D gene: TRBD1
clone size: NA
J gene: TRBJ2-7
CDR3 DNA: TGTGCCAGCTCACCTCCGGGACAGGGCTACGAGCAGTACTTC
CDR3 protein: CASSPPGQGYEQYF

V gene: TRBV27
D gene: TRBD1
clone size: NA
J gene: TRBJ2-1
CDR3 DNA: TGTGCCAGCAGTTTTCTCGGGACAGGGGAGAATAATGAGCAGTTCTTC
CDR3 protein: CASSFLGTGENNEQFF